The 10 T cell receptor beta chains below all came from one sample that was sequenced in a study of blood T cell repertoires in COVID-19. Measured with immunoSEQ multiplex PCR; TCRdb has only the in-frame clones, and not every one. This sample yields 100,000 to 150,000 clones, of which roughly three quarters are seen a single time; 1.5% to 2% belongs to the top ten. The sequencing input was peripheral blood. The receptors were sampled from a woman aged 70-85 years with acute or convalescent COVID-19.

The V and J genes are TRBV25-1 and TRBJ1-3, with a possible D match to TRBD1 (5 bases). The ends were cut back, 3 bases at V and 9 bases at J, with 15 bases in the middle. The CDR3 extends over 14 amino acids. Germline values: CDR1 MGHDK, CDR2 SYGVNS. CDR3: CASSETIRVGTIYF. CDR3 coding DNA: TGTGCCAGCAGTGAGACGATCAGGGTGGGCACCATATATTTT.

The sample holds a few counts of this clone. The V and J genes are TRBV29-1 and TRBJ2-5; D remains ambiguous. The CDR3 consists of 14 residues. CDR1 SQVTM and CDR2 ANQGSEA come from the germline V gene. V gave up 6 bases and J gave up 2 bases, with 16 bases separating them. The CDR3 reads CSVSTAGRQETQYF. Here the CDR3 DNA reads TGCAGCGTGTCTACGGCAGGCAGGCAAGAGACCCAGTACTTC.

V and J are TRBV18 and TRBJ1-1; no reliable D call. The CDR3 covers 15 residues. V lost 6 bases, J lost 0 bases, and 14 bases lay in between. Germline CDR1 is KGHSH and CDR2 is LQKENI. DNA of the CDR3: TGTGCCAGCTCCGTGGCGGCGGAAATGAACACTGAAGCTTTCTTT. Its translation: CASSVAAEMNTEAFF.

V and J are TRBV6-5 and TRBJ1-4; 7 bases map to TRBD1. CDR3 length: 12 residues. CDR1 and CDR2 from the germline V gene are MNHEY and SVGAGI. Trimming cost V 6 bases and J 7 bases; bases outside gene matches: 2. CDR3 coding DNA: TGTGCCAGCAGAGGACAGGTTGAAAAACTGTTTTTT. Protein product: CASRGQVEKLFF.

The V call is TRBV28, the J call TRBJ1-2; TRBD1 aligns across 7 bases. CDR1 and CDR2 from the germline V gene are MDHEN and SYDVKM. With 2 bases clipped from V and 3 bases from J, the junction kept 6 bases outside the gene matches. This CDR3 is 15 amino acids long. The CDR3 loop reads CASSLLGQHYYGYTF. The CDR3 DNA sequence: TGTGCCAGCAGTTTACTGGGACAGCACTACTATGGCTACACCTTC.

The gene calls are TRBV7-3 and TRBJ2-1; D perhaps matches TRBD2 (5 bases). CDR1 SGHTA and CDR2 FQGTGA come from the germline V gene. V gave up 5 bases and J gave up 10 bases, with 12 bases separating them. The CDR3 covers 12 residues. DNA of the CDR3: TGTGCCAGCAGCCCAAGCGGCGACGAGCAGTTCTTC. Amino acids: CASSPSGDEQFF.

The chain couples TRBV9 to TRBJ2-3, with 12 bases identical to TRBD2. Germline values: CDR1 SGDLS, CDR2 YYNGEE. V lost 0 bases to trimming and J lost 0 bases; unmatched junction nucleotides: 5. The CDR3 has 18 amino acids. CDR3: CASSVAPGTSGSTDTQYF. The CDR3 bases are TGTGCCAGCAGCGTAGCCCCAGGGACTAGCGGGAGCACAGATACGCAGTATTTT.

The rearrangement uses TRBV5-1 and TRBJ2-1; 9 nucleotides agree with TRBD1. The V and J ends lost 4 bases and 10 bases, in that order; junction bases with no gene match: 18. Germline CDR1 is SGHRS and CDR2 is YFSETQ. The CDR3 contains 17 residues. CDR3 nucleotide sequence: TGCGCCAGCAGCCCCCGGAAGGGACAGGGACTTCTTTGGGAGCAGTTCTTC. Translation: CASSPRKGQGLLWEQFF.

V gene TRBV18 combines with J gene TRBJ2-4; no reliable D call. This CDR3 comprises 15 residues. Germline-derived CDR1 and CDR2 are KGHSH and LQKENI. Trimming took 4 bases from V and 0 from J, leaving 10 bases between them. The CDR3: CASSRDTLAKNIQYF. CDR3 bases: TGTGCCAGCTCACGTGACACCTTAGCCAAAAACATTCAGTACTTC.

This clone occurred a few times. The J gene is TRBJ2-7, the V gene TRBV7-2; 8 positions match TRBD2. Unmatched junction bases numbered 3, after V lost 2 bases and J lost 0 bases. Germline loops: CDR1 SGHTA, CDR2 FQGNSA. This CDR3 has 15 residues. The CDR3 spells CASSLRSGGSYEQYF. The CDR3 coding sequence is TGTGCCAGCAGCTTAAGAAGCGGGGGCTCCTACGAGCAGTACTTC.